Listed below are T cell receptor beta chains from one sample, sequenced in a study of blood T cell repertoires in COVID-19. Clones were read by immunoSEQ multiplex PCR, and TCRdb kept only the in-frame ones, dropping some. The table lists about 90,000 clones, about four fifths of them singletons. The sample was peripheral blood. Every receptor here comes from a woman older than 75 with acute or convalescent COVID-19. CDR3s include the opening cysteine and the closing phenylalanine or tryptophan. Fields, in order: CDR3 protein, CDR3 DNA, CDR3 length, V gene, clone size, J gene, D gene. D genes are given only for firm matches. Clone sizes are given selectively: once, few, many, or a class where the clone is expanded.

CDR3 protein: CASSQDQRVTDTQYF
CDR3 DNA: TGTGCCAGCAGCCAAGATCAGCGAGTCACAGATACGCAGTATTTT
CDR3 length: 15
V gene: TRBV4-2
clone size: NA
J gene: TRBJ2-3
D gene: NA

CDR3 protein: CASSSRGQRDTEAFF
CDR3 DNA: TGTGCCAGCTCATCGCGGGGACAGCGGGACACTGAAGCTTTCTTT
CDR3 length: 15
V gene: TRBV18
clone size: NA
J gene: TRBJ1-1
D gene: TRBD1

CDR3 protein: CAWSTGRGNQPQHF
CDR3 DNA: TGTGCCTGGAGTACAGGTAGAGGCAATCAGCCCCAGCATTTT
CDR3 length: 14
V gene: TRBV30
clone size: NA
J gene: TRBJ1-5
D gene: NA

CDR3 protein: CASSQDLRTGEGAFF
CDR3 DNA: TGTGCCAGCAGCCAAGATTTGAGGACAGGAGAGGGGGCTTTCTTT
CDR3 length: 15
V gene: TRBV3-1/TRBV3-2
clone size: NA
J gene: TRBJ1-1
D gene: TRBD1

CDR3 protein: CASAGGPGGNTIYF
CDR3 DNA: TGTGCCAGCGCAGGGGGCCCGGGAGGAAACACCATATATTTT
CDR3 length: 14
V gene: TRBV7-3
clone size: NA
J gene: TRBJ1-3
D gene: TRBD1

CDR3 protein: CASSLLATYTGELFF
CDR3 DNA: TGTGCCAGCAGTTTATTGGCCACCTACACCGGGGAGCTGTTTTTT
CDR3 length: 15
V gene: TRBV27
clone size: NA
J gene: TRBJ2-2
D gene: NA

CDR3 protein: CATSRDYGTIYNEQFF
CDR3 DNA: TGTGCCACCAGCAGAGATTACGGGACTATCTACAATGAGCAGTTCTTC
CDR3 length: 16
V gene: TRBV15
clone size: NA
J gene: TRBJ2-1
D gene: TRBD2

CDR3 protein: CASKRQSTEPYGYTF
CDR3 DNA: TGTGCCAGCAAGCGACAGTCTACCGAACCTTATGGCTACACCTTC
CDR3 length: 15
V gene: TRBV6-5
clone size: once
J gene: TRBJ1-2
D gene: NA

CDR3 protein: CASSPRGQGTDTQYF
CDR3 DNA: TGCGCCAGCAGCCCGCGGGGGCAGGGAACAGATACGCAGTATTTT
CDR3 length: 15
V gene: TRBV5-1
clone size: NA
J gene: TRBJ2-3
D gene: NA

CDR3 protein: CASSELGGVQGVNQPQHF
CDR3 DNA: TGTGCCAGCAGTGAATTGGGAGGGGTACAGGGGGTTAATCAGCCCCAGCATTTT
CDR3 length: 18
V gene: TRBV6-1
clone size: NA
J gene: TRBJ1-5
D gene: TRBD1

CDR3 protein: CASSARGLAIRREGYNEQFF
CDR3 DNA: TGTGCCAGCAGCGCCCGAGGTCTAGCGATCCGGCGGGAGGGGTACAATGAGCAGTTCTTC
CDR3 length: 20
V gene: TRBV6-6
clone size: NA
J gene: TRBJ2-1
D gene: TRBD2

CDR3 protein: CASSRLWGQRNTEAFF
CDR3 DNA: TGCGCCAGCAGCCGTCTGTGGGGCCAGAGGAACACTGAAGCTTTCTTT
CDR3 length: 16
V gene: TRBV4-1
clone size: NA
J gene: TRBJ1-1
D gene: NA

CDR3 protein: CASSPPGQQYNEQFF
CDR3 DNA: TGTGCCAGCTCACCACCCGGACAGCAGTACAATGAGCAGTTCTTC
CDR3 length: 15
V gene: TRBV18
clone size: NA
J gene: TRBJ2-1
D gene: NA

CDR3 protein: CASSYSNGIDEQFF
CDR3 DNA: TGTGCCAGCAGTTACTCGAACGGGATCGATGAGCAGTTCTTC
CDR3 length: 14
V gene: TRBV6-5
clone size: NA
J gene: TRBJ2-1
D gene: NA

CDR3 protein: CASSLERVAGGGEQYF
CDR3 DNA: TGTGCCAGCAGCTTAGAAAGGGTAGCGGGAGGAGGGGAGCAGTACTTC
CDR3 length: 16
V gene: TRBV7-8
clone size: NA
J gene: TRBJ2-7
D gene: TRBD2

CDR3 protein: CASSYAGRGTYEQYF
CDR3 DNA: TGTGCCAGCAGTTACGCGGGCAGGGGGACCTACGAGCAGTACTTC
CDR3 length: 15
V gene: TRBV6-5
clone size: few
J gene: TRBJ2-7
D gene: TRBD1

CDR3 protein: CASRLAGIPDTQYF
CDR3 DNA: TGCGCCAGTCGACTAGCGGGTATACCAGATACGCAGTATTTT
CDR3 length: 14
V gene: TRBV5-1
clone size: NA
J gene: TRBJ2-3
D gene: TRBD2

CDR3 protein: CASSVASTDTQYF
CDR3 DNA: TGTGCCAGCAGCGTAGCATCCACAGATACGCAGTATTTT
CDR3 length: 13
V gene: TRBV9
clone size: NA
J gene: TRBJ2-3
D gene: NA

CDR3 protein: CASSSTGSSYNSPLHF
CDR3 DNA: TGCGCCAGCAGCTCCACAGGGAGCTCCTATAATTCACCCCTCCACTTT
CDR3 length: 16
V gene: TRBV5-1
clone size: NA
J gene: TRBJ1-6
D gene: NA

CDR3 protein: CASSYPRAGEQYF
CDR3 DNA: TGTGCCAGCAGTTACCCCCGCGCGGGGGAGCAGTACTTC
CDR3 length: 13
V gene: TRBV6-2/TRBV6-3
clone size: NA
J gene: TRBJ2-7
D gene: NA

CDR3 protein: CASSYEGAPGNTIYF
CDR3 DNA: TGTGCCAGCAGTTACGAGGGGGCGCCTGGAAACACCATATATTTT
CDR3 length: 15
V gene: TRBV6-5
clone size: NA
J gene: TRBJ1-3
D gene: TRBD1

CDR3 protein: CASSLDKGGWETQYF
CDR3 DNA: TGTGCTAGCAGCTTGGACAAAGGCGGCTGGGAGACCCAGTACTTC
CDR3 length: 15
V gene: TRBV7-7
clone size: few
J gene: TRBJ2-5
D gene: NA

CDR3 protein: CASRDRASEKLFF
CDR3 DNA: TGTGCCAGCAGGGACAGGGCTAGTGAAAAACTGTTTTTT
CDR3 length: 13
V gene: TRBV2
clone size: NA
J gene: TRBJ1-4
D gene: TRBD1

CDR3 protein: CASSYRPGADYGYTF
CDR3 DNA: TGTGCCAGCAGCTACCGCCCAGGGGCGGACTATGGCTACACCTTC
CDR3 length: 15
V gene: TRBV7-2
clone size: many
J gene: TRBJ1-2
D gene: NA

CDR3 protein: CASSFNYGYTF
CDR3 DNA: TGTGCCAGCAGCTTCAACTATGGCTACACCTTC
CDR3 length: 11
V gene: TRBV6-5
clone size: NA
J gene: TRBJ1-2
D gene: NA

CDR3 protein: CASSSTGTGFSYGYTF
CDR3 DNA: TGTGCCAGCAGCTCAACCGGGACAGGGTTCTCCTATGGCTACACCTTC
CDR3 length: 16
V gene: TRBV4-2
clone size: NA
J gene: TRBJ1-2
D gene: TRBD1